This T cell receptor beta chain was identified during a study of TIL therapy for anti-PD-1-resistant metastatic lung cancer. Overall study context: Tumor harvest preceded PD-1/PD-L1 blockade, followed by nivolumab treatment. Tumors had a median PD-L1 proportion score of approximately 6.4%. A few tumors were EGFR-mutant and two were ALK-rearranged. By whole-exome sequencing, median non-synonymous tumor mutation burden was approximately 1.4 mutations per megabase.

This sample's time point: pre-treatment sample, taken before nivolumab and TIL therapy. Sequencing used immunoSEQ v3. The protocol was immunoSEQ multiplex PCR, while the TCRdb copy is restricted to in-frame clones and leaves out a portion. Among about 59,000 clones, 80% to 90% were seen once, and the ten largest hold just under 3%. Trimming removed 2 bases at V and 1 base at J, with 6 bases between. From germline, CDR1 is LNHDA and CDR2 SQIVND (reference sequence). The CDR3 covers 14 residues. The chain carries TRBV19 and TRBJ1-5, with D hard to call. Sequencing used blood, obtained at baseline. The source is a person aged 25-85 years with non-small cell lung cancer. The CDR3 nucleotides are TGTGCCAGTAGTATAATGGCCAGCAATCAGCCCCAGCATTTT. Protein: CASSIMASNQPQHF.